This passage covers 5 T cell receptor beta chains from one sample sequenced in a study of spatial heterogeneity in lung cancer (dated by TCRdb to the late 2010s). The sample's time point, from its label and the paper: sample taken at primary tumor resection. The library was produced with 5' RACE. Instrument used: NextSeq 500. The public reads were run again by TCRdb, first through fastp at Q25 and then through MiXCR, and only productive beta chains were kept. Rows merge per CDR3 protein into single entries with the most common DNA and genes. This sample has about 29,000 distinct CDR3 sequences in its table, and under 8.5% of those were observed once. In total, the top ten clones hold about 25% of the sample. Antigens of these TCRs are unknown. Summary of the overall study and its limitations: The tumor nonsynonymous mutation count correlated with the number of expanded intratumoral alpha and beta TCRs.

Sequenced here: lung tumor tissue, sampled at surgery. The receptors were gathered from a male donor with early-stage non-small cell lung cancer.

This clonotype has a handful of counts. The gene calls are TRBV7-2 and TRBJ2-2; D might be TRBD1 (6 bases). Between the trimmed V and J ends, which lost 5 bases and 7 bases, there was a span of 14 bases. The CDR3 spans 14 residues. Germline CDR1 and CDR2: SGHTA and FQGNSA. CDR3 region: CASSPRQVHGELFF. The CDR3 DNA is TGTGCCAGCAGCCCTCGACAGGTACACGGGGAGCTGTTTTTT.

CDR3 sequence: CASSPSPQTGRITEAFF. As DNA, the CDR3 is TGTGCCAGCAGCCCTTCCCCCCAGACAGGGCGTATCACTGAAGCTTTCTTT. The V gene is TRBV3-1, the J gene TRBJ1-1; TRBD1 agrees at 7 bases. The V and J ends lost 4 bases and 4 bases, in that order; junction bases with no gene match: 15. The CDR3 runs 17 residues. The germline gives CDR1 LGHDT, CDR2 YNNKEL (reference sequence). Drawing the rest from reference TRBV3-1 and TRBJ1-1, the complete variable domain is DTAVSQTPKYLVTQMGNDKSIKCEQNLGHDTMYWYKQDSKKFLKIMFSYNNKELIINETVPNRFSPKSPDKAHLNLHINSLELGDSAVYFCASSPSPQTGRITEAFFGQGTRLTVV.

This clonotype was counted many times. The chain couples TRBV10-3 to TRBJ2-7; D is ambiguous. The germline V gene encodes CDR1 ENHRY and CDR2 SYGVKD. The CDR3 runs to 12 residues. Trimming took 0 bases from V and 4 from J, leaving 4 bases between them. CDR3 in DNA: TGTGCCATCAGTGAGTCCGGGTACGAGCAGTACTTC. Residues: CAISESGYEQYF.

V is TRBV12-3 or TRBV12-4 and J is TRBJ2-7; 8 bases are shared with TRBD1. The CDR3 totals 16 residues. With 1 base clipped from V and 3 bases from J, the junction kept 8 bases outside the gene matches. The CDR3 DNA is TGTGCCAGCAGTTTAGGCTGGACAGGGACCTTCTACGAGCAGTACTTC. Its translation: CASSLGWTGTFYEQYF.

To note about this clonotype: This may stem from a read error, because a much larger clone lies one nucleotide away. This chain links TRBV20-1 with TRBJ1-2; D gene uncertain. Germline V gives CDR1 DFQATT, CDR2 SNEGSKA (reference sequence). The ends were cut back, 3 bases at V and 4 bases at J, with 6 bases in the middle. The CDR3 is 11 amino acids. The DNA for the CDR3 is TGCAGTGCTAGGGTAACCTATGGCTACACCTTC. It codes for CSARVTYGYTF.